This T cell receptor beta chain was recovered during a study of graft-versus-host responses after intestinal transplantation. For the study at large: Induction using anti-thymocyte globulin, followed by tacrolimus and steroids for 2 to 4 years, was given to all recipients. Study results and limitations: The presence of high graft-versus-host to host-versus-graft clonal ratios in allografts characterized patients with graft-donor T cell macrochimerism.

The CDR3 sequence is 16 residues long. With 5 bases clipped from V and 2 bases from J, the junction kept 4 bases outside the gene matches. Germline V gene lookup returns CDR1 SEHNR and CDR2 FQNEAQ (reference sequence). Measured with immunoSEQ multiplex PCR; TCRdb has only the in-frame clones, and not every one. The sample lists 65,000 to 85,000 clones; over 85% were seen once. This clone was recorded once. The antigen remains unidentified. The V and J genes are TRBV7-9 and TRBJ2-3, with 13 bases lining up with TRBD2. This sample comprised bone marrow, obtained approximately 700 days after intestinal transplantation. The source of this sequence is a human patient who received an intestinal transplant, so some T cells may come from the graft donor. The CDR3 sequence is CASSKGLAGTTDTQYF. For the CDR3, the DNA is TGTGCCAGCAGCAAGGGACTAGCGGGAACCACAGATACGCAGTATTTT.